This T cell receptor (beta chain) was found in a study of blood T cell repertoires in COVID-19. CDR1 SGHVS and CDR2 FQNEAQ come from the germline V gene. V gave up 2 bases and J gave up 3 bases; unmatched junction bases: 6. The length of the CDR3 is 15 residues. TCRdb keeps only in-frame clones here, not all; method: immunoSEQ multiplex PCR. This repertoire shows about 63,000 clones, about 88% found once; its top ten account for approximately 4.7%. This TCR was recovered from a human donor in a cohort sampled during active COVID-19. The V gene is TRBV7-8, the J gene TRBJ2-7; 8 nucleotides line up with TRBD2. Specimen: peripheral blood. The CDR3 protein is CASSLWTSRSYEQYF. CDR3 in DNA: TGTGCCAGCAGCTTATGGACTAGCAGAAGCTACGAGCAGTACTTC.